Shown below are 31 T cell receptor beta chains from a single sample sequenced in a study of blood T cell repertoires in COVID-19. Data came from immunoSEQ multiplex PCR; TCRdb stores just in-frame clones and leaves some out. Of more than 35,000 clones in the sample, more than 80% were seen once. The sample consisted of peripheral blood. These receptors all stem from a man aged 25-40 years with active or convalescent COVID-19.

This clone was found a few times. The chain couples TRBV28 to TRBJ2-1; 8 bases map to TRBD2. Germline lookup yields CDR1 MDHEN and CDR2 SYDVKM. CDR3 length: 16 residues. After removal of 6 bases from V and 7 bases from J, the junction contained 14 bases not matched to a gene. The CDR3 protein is CASSFAGAGGRNEQFF. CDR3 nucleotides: TGTGCCAGCAGCTTCGCGGGGGCGGGAGGAAGGAATGAGCAGTTCTTC.

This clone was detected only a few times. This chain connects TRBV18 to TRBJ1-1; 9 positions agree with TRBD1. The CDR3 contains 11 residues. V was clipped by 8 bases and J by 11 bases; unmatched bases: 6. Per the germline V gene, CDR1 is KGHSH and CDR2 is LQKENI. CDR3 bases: TGTGCCAGCATCGGGACAGGGTATGCTTTCTTT. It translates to CASIGTGYAFF.

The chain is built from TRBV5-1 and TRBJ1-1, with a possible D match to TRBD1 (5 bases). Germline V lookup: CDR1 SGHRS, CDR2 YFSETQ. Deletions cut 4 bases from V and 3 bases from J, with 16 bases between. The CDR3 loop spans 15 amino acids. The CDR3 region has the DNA TGCGCCAGCAGCCCGGAGGGGTATCGGTACACTGAAGCTTTCTTT. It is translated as CASSPEGYRYTEAFF.

CDR3 amino acids: CASSLLGGTNTEAFF. CDR3 DNA sequence: TGCGCCAGCAGCTTGTTGGGGGGGACGAACACTGAAGCTTTCTTT. This chain links TRBV5-1 with TRBJ1-1, with D maybe TRBD1 (5 bases). The CDR3 runs 15 residues. Germline V gives CDR1 SGHRS, CDR2 YFSETQ. V lost 1 base and J 1 base, leaving 11 bases between the germline ends.

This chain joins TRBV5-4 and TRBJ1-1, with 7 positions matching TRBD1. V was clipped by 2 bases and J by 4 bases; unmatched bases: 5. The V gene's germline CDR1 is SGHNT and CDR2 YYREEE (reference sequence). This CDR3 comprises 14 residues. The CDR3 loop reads CASSFPPGGTEAFF. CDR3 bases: TGTGCCAGCAGCTTTCCCCCAGGGGGCACTGAAGCTTTCTTT. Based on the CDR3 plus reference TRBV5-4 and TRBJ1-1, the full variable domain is ETGVTQSPTHLIKTRGQQVTLRCSSQSGHNTVSWYQQALGQGPQFIFQYYREEENGRGNFPPRFSGLQFPNYSSELNVNALELDDSALYLCASSFPPGGTEAFFGQGTRLTVV.

This CDR3 is CASSLHPRGLFQPQHF. CDR3 nucleotides: TGTGCCAGCAGCTTACACCCCAGGGGGCTTTTTCAGCCCCAGCATTTT. V gene TRBV7-8 combines with J gene TRBJ1-5, with 8 bases aligning to TRBD1. Trimming removed 2 bases from V and 6 bases from J; junction bases left unmatched: 9. Germline V gene data show CDR1 as SGHVS and CDR2 as FQNEAQ. There are 16 residues in the CDR3.

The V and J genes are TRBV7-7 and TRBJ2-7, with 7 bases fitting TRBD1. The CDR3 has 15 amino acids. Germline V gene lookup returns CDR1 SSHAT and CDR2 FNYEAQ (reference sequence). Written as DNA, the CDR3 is TGTGCTAGCAGCGCCCGACAGGGAAGCTCCTACGAGCAGTACGTC. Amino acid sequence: CASSARQGSSYEQYV.

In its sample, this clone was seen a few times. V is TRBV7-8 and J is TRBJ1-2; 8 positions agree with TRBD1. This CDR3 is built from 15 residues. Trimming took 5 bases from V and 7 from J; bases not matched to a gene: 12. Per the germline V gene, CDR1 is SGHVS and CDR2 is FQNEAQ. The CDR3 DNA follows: TGTGCCAGCAGCCCAAGGACAGGGTCGATCGGTGGCTACACCTTC. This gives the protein CASSPRTGSIGGYTF.

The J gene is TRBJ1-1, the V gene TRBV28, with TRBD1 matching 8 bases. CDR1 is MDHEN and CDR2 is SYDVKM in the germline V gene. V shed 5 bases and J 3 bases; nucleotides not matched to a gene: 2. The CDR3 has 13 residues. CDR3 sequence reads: CASSPDRDTEAFF. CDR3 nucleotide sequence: TGTGCCAGCAGTCCGGACAGGGACACTGAAGCTTTCTTT.

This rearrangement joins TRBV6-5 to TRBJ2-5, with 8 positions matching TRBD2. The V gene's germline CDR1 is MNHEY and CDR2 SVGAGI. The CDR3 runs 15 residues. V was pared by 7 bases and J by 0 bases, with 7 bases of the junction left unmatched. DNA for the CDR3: TGTGCCAGCACTAGATCGCGGGGGGACCAAGAGACCCAGTACTTC. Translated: CASTRSRGDQETQYF.

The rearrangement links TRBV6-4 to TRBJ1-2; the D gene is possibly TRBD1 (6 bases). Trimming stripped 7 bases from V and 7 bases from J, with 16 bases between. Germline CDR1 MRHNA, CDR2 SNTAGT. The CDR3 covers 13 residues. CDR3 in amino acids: CASTGTPGSGYTF. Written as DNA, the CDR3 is TGTGCCAGCACTGGGACACCTGGAAGTGGCTACACCTTC.

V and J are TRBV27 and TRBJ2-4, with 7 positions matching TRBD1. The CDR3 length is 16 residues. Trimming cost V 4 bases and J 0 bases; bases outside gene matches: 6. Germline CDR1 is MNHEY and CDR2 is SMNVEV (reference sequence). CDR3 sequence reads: CASSWGRDRAKNIQYF. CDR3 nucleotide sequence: TGTGCCAGCAGTTGGGGCCGGGACAGAGCCAAAAACATTCAGTACTTC.

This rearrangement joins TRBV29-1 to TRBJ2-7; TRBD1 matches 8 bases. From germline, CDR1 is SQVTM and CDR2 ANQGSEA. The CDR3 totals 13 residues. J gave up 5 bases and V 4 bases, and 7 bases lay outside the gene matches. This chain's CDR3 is CSVVGQGNNEQYV. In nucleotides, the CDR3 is TGCAGCGTTGTAGGACAGGGTAACAACGAGCAGTACGTC.

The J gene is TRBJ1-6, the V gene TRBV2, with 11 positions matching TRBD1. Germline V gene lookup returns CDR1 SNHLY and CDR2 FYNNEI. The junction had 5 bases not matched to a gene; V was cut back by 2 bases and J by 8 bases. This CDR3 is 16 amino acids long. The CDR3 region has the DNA TGTGCCAGCAGTGAATCGTTGGGACAGGGGGATTCACCCCTCCACTTT. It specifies CASSESLGQGDSPLHF.

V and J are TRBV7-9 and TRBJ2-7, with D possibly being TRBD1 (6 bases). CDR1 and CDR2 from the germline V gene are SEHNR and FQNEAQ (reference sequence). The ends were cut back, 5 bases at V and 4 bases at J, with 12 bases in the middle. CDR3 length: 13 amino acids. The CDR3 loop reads CASSPIDRYEQYF. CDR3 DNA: TGTGCCAGCAGCCCTATCGACAGGTACGAGCAGTACTTC.

CDR3 sequence: CASSKGPTATNEKLFF. The CDR3, as DNA: TGTGCCAGCAGCAAGGGCCCGACAGCAACTAATGAAAAACTGTTTTTT. The chain uses TRBV7-9 and TRBJ1-4; perhaps TRBD1 as D (5 bases). Per germline, CDR1 SEHNR and CDR2 FQNEAQ (reference sequence). V was trimmed by 5 bases and J by 0 bases, leaving 13 bases between them. This CDR3 region has 16 residues. The full variable domain, rest sourced from reference TRBV7-9 and TRBJ1-4, is DTGVSQNPRHKITKRGQNVTFRCDPISEHNRLYWYRQTLGQGPEFLTYFQNEAQLEKSRLLSDRFSAERPKGSFSTLEIQRTEQGDSAMYLCASSKGPTATNEKLFFGSGTQLSVL.

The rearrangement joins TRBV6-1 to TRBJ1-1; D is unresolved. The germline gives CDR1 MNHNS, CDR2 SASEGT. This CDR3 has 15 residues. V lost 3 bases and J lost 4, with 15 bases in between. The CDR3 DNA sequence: TGTGCCAGCAGTGATAGAGGGCGGGGTGGCACTGAAGCTTTCTTT. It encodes CASSDRGRGGTEAFF.

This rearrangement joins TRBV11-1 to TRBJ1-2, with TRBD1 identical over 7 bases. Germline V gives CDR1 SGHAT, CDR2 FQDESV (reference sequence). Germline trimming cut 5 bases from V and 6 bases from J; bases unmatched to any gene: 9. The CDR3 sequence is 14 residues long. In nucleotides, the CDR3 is TGTGCCAGCAGCCCGACAGGGCTCCCCCATGGCTACACCTTC. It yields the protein CASSPTGLPHGYTF.

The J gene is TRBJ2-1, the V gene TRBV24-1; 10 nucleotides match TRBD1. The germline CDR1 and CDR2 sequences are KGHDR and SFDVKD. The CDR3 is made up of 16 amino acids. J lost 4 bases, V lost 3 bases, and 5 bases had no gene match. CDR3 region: CATSDRDRGRYNEQFF. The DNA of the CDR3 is TGTGCCACCAGTGATCGCGACAGGGGGCGGTACAATGAGCAGTTCTTC.

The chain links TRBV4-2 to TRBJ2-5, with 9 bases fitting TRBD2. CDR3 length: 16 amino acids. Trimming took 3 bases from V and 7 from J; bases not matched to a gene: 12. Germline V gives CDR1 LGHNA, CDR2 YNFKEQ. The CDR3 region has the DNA TGTGCCAGCAGCCAGGGCTGGGAGACTAGCGGAGGGACCCAGTACTTC. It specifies CASSQGWETSGGTQYF.

The CDR3 DNA sequence: TGTGCCAGCAGTGAAGGTTGGACAGGGGTGTCGTACTTC. Translated: CASSEGWTGVSYF. The chain recombines TRBV2 with TRBJ2-7; TRBD1 matches 9 bases. This CDR3 region has 13 residues. The V gene end was trimmed by 1 base and the J gene end by 12 bases; junction bases not matched to a gene: 7. Germline V gene lookup returns CDR1 SNHLY and CDR2 FYNNEI. Full variable domain (rest looked up from reference TRBV2 and TRBJ2-7): EPEVTQTPSHQVTQMGQEVILRCVPISNHLYFYWYRQILGQKVEFLVSFYNNEISEKSEIFDDQFSVERPDGSNFTLKIRSTKLEDSAMYFCASSEGWTGVSYFGPGTRLTVT.

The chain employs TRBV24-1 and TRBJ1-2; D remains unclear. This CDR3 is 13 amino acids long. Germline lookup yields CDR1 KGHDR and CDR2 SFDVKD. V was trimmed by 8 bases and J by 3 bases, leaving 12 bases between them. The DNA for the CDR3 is TGTGCCACCATACCCCGGCGGGACTATGGCTACACCTTC. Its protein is CATIPRRDYGYTF.

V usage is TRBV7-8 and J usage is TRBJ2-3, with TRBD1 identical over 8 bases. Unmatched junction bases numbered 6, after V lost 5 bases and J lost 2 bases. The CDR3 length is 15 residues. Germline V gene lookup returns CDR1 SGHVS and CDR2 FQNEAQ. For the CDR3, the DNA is TGTGCCAGCAGCCGAGAACAGGGGGTCACAGATACGCAGTATTTT. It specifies CASSREQGVTDTQYF.

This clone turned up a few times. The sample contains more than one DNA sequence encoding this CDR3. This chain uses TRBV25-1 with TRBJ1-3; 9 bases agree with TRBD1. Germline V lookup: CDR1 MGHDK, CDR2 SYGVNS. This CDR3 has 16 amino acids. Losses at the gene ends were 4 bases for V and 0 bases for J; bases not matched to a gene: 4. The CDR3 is CASSARDRVSGNTIYF. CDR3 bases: TGTGCCAGCAGTGCGAGGGACAGGGTCTCTGGAAACACCATATATTTT.

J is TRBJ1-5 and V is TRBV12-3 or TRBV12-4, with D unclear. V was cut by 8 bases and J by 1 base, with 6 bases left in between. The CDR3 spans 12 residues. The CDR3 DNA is TGTGCCAGCGGAGACAGCAATCAGCCCCAGCATTTT. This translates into CASGDSNQPQHF.

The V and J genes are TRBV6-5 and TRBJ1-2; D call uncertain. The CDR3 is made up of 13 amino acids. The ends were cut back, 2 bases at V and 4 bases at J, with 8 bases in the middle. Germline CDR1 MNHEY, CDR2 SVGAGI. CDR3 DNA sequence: TGTGCCAGCAGTTACACCAAGAGCTATGGCTACACCTTC. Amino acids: CASSYTKSYGYTF.

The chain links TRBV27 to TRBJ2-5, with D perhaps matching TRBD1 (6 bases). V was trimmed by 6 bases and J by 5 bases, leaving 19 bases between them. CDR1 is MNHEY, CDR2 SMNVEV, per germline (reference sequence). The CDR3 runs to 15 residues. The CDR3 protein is CASSVTTGLGETQYF. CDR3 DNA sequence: TGTGCCAGCAGCGTTACTACAGGGTTGGGGGAGACCCAGTACTTC.

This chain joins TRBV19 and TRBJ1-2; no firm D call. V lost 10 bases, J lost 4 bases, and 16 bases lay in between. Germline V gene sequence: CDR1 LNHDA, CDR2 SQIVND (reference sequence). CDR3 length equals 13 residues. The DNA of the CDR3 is TGTGCCACCACCCCCCGAGGGCCCTATGGCTACACCTTC. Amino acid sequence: CATTPRGPYGYTF.

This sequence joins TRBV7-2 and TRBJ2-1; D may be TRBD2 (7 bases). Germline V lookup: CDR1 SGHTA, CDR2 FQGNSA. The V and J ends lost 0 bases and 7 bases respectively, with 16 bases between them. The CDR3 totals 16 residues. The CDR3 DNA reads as TGTGCCAGCAGCTTAGCGAAGGGGGGGGCGCGGAATGAGCAGTTCTTC. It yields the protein CASSLAKGGARNEQFF.

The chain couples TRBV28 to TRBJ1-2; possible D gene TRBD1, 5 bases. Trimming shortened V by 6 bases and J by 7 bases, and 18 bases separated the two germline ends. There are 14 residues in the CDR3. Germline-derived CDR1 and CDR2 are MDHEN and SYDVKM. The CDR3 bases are TGTGCCAGCAGCCCCGATGGGGGGTGGAGTGGCTACACCTTC. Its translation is CASSPDGGWSGYTF.

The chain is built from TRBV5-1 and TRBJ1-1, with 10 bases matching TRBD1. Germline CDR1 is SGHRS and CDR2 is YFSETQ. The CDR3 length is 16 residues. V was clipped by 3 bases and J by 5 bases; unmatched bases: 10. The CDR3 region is CASSWGTGDRNTEAFF. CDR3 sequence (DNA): TGCGCCAGCAGCTGGGGGACAGGGGACAGAAATACTGAAGCTTTCTTT.